This section outlines one T cell receptor (beta chain) sequence together with its context. The data belong to a study of T-cell memory formation after mild COVID-19. Study information: In these data, TCR clusters were largely donor specific.

Germline CDR1 and CDR2: MGHRA and YSYEKL. The CDR3 spans 15 residues. Trimming took off 2 bases at V and 4 bases at J, with 13 bases between the two ends. The 5'RACE method, run with constant-segment primers, produced TCR alpha and TCR beta cDNA libraries (carrying sample barcodes and UMIs). TCRdb processed the 5' RACE reads anew with MiXCR; each CDR3 protein has one entry. This table has about 610,000 distinct CDR3 sequences, roughly 17% appearing once. The genes are TRBV4-1 and TRBJ2-3, with D perhaps matching TRBD1 (6 bases). Sequenced: PBMCs or a T cell subset sorted from them (not recorded which). This sequence was found in an adult woman who had mild COVID-19 (a few samples of this study predate the infection). Cell type and time point are not known. In DNA, the CDR3 is TGCGCCAGCAGCCAACCACAGGGTTGGCCAGATACGCAGTATTTT. Its translation is CASSQPQGWPDTQYF.